The rows below give T cell receptor beta chains drawn from one sample of a study of control samples from healthy donors and cancer patients. The assay was immunoSEQ multiplex PCR, and TCRdb's table has in-frame clones only and misses some. Among approximately 100,000 clones listed, approximately 86% were seen once. The sequenced material came from blood. The receptors here all came from a man aged 25 to 45 in good health. CDR3s include the opening cysteine and the closing phenylalanine or tryptophan. A D gene is named only where the DNA matches it firmly. Some rows have no size entry. The others give once, few or many, or a class for an expanded clone.

TRBV19	TRBJ2-1	NA	NA	CASSIDSTGYNEQFF	TGTGCCAGTAGTATAGATTCGACGGGTTACAATGAGCAGTTCTTC
TRBV11-2	TRBJ2-7	NA	NA	CASTLQEGSSYEQYF	TGTGCCAGCACCCTCCAAGAGGGTAGCTCCTACGAGCAGTACTTC
TRBV24-1	TRBJ2-7	NA	TRBD1	CATRGDREDEQYF	TGTGCCACCAGGGGGGACAGAGAGGACGAGCAGTACTTC
TRBV29-1	TRBJ2-7	NA	NA	CSVVGDWGYTRDEQYF	TGCAGCGTTGTGGGGGATTGGGGGTATACTCGCGACGAGCAGTACTTC
TRBV7-3	TRBJ2-1	NA	TRBD2	CASSLDPDGTRVYEQFF	TGTGCCAGCAGCTTAGATCCCGACGGGACTAGAGTCTATGAGCAGTTCTTC
TRBV30	TRBJ1-1	NA	TRBD1	CAWRRTGGSDTEAFF	TGTGCCTGGCGGCGGACAGGGGGCTCGGACACTGAAGCTTTCTTT
TRBV5-6	TRBJ1-4	NA	NA	CASSLWEVEKLFF	TGTGCCAGCAGCTTGTGGGAGGTCGAAAAACTGTTTTTT
TRBV5-6	TRBJ2-3	NA	TRBD2	CASSDQTSGFTDTQYF	TGTGCCAGCAGCGACCAGACTAGCGGGTTCACAGATACGCAGTATTTT
TRBV24-1	TRBJ2-7	NA	NA	CATSAPNHYEQYF	TGTGCCACCAGTGCCCCGAATCACTACGAGCAGTACTTC
TRBV28	TRBJ1-4	once	TRBD1	CASRTPQGAKFSEKLFF	TGTGCCAGCAGAACCCCACAGGGGGCCAAGTTTAGTGAAAAACTGTTTTTT
TRBV25-1	TRBJ2-2	NA	NA	CASSTRANTGELFF	TGTGCCAGCAGTACTAGGGCTAACACCGGGGAGCTGTTTTTT